Listed here is a single T cell receptor beta chain. Antigen specificity is unknown. The entry originates in a study of identical twins. V gave up 5 bases and J gave up 6 bases, with 17 bases separating them. CDR1 is DFQATT, CDR2 SNEGSKA, per germline (reference sequence). This CDR3 contains 14 residues. Overall study results and limits: Zero-insertion analyses could be partly confounded by invariant MAIT and iNKT cells. Where beta out-of-frame sequences were concerned, excess twin sharing was weaker.

Carrying unique molecular identifiers, the cDNA also gained a universal primer site through template switching. TCRdb processed the 5' RACE reads anew with MiXCR; each CDR3 protein has one entry. The sample records roughly 190,000 distinct CDR3 sequences, more than 15% being singletons. These same records also appear under a second study, on T cells expressing NK-cell markers. As reported in that work: Sorted CD3+CD56+NKG2C+, CD3+CD56+NKG2C- and CD3+CD56-NKG2C+ T cells supplied TCR beta repertoires.

The rearrangement joins TRBV20-1 to TRBJ2-1; TRBD1 is a possible D gene (7 bases). This receptor was identified in a woman aged 18-30 years in good health. The sequencing input was CD8+ T cells sorted from blood. This CDR3 reads CSALASQGGNEQFF. CDR3 bases: TGCAGTGCTTTAGCGAGTCAGGGGGGCAATGAGCAGTTCTTC.